This T cell receptor (beta chain) was captured in a study of PD-1 blockade in classical Hodgkin lymphoma. General study findings and limits: Newly diagnosed patients had baseline TCR diversity that was reportedly lower than that of healthy donors. Why repertoires differed is undefined; disease activity or prior therapy possibly contributed. TCR diversity in CD4+, not CD8+, cells rose significantly by C4D1.

After autologous stem cell transplantation all patients relapsed, and prior brentuximab vedotin exposure differed between cohorts. Classifying best responses yielded complete response, partial response or progressive disease. This CDR3 has 11 residues. CDR1 and CDR2 (germline): DFQATT, SNEGSKA (reference sequence). Between the trimmed V and J ends, which lost 6 bases and 1 base, there was a span of 7 bases. On this clone itself: Its antigen is still unknown.

Measured with immunoSEQ multiplex PCR; TCRdb has only the in-frame clones, and not every one. The sample gives under 70,000 clones, approximately 90% of which show up once; about an eighth is in the top ten. The chain employs TRBV20-1 and TRBJ2-7; TRBD2 is a possible D gene (6 bases). Sequences were derived from peripheral blood mononuclear cells (PBMCs), sampled at baseline. The source of this sequence is a human donor with classical Hodgkin lymphoma. The CDR3 nucleotides read TGCAGTGCCCGGGGGTCCTACGAGCAGTACTTC. This sequence encodes CSARGSYEQYF.